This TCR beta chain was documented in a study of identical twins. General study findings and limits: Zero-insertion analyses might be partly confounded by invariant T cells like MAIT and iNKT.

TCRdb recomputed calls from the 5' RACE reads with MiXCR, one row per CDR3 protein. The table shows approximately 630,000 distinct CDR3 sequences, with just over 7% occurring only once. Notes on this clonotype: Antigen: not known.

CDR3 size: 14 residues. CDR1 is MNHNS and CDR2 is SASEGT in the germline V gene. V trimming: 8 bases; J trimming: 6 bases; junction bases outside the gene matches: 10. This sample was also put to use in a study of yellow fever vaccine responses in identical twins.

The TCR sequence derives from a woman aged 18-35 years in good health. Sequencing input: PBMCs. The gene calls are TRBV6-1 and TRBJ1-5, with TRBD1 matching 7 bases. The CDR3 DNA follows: TGTGCCAGCTCCCGAGCAGGACAGGTTCAGCCCCAGCATTTT. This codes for CASSRAGQVQPQHF.